These 27 T cell receptor beta chains were sequenced from one sample in a study of T-cell memory formation after mild COVID-19. MiXCR, run by TCRdb on the 5' RACE reads, gives a single entry per CDR3 protein. The data hold under 300,000 distinct CDR3 sequences, with around 15% observed a single time. Source material: PBMCs or a T cell subset sorted from them (not recorded which). The receptor source for this set is a man younger than 35 who had mild COVID-19 (a few samples of this study predate the infection). Cell type and time point are not known.

This clonotype was picked up a small number of times. This chain joins TRBV20-1 and TRBJ1-1, with D unresolved. V shed 2 bases and J shed 1 base, with 5 bases lying between them. CDR1 is DFQATT and CDR2 is SNEGSKA in the germline V gene (reference sequence). The CDR3 covers 12 residues. The CDR3 region has the DNA TGCAGTGCTAGACTACAGAACACTGAAGCTTTCTTT. Residues: CSARLQNTEAFF.

V gene TRBV5-1 combines with J gene TRBJ1-1; tentative D call: TRBD1 (6 bases). Between the trimmed V and J ends, which lost 0 bases and 7 bases, there was a span of 13 bases. This CDR3 is 14 amino acids long. Germline V CDR1 and CDR2: SGHRS, YFSETQ. The CDR3 here is CASSLAPGAGEAFF. The CDR3 DNA sequence: TGCGCCAGCAGCTTGGCCCCGGGGGCTGGTGAAGCTTTCTTT.

This clonotype was counted ten times or more. The chain joins TRBV7-2 to TRBJ2-7, with 8 bases aligning to TRBD1. Germline trimming cut 5 bases from V and 3 bases from J; bases unmatched to any gene: 6. This CDR3 has 14 residues. From germline, CDR1 is SGHTA and CDR2 FQGNSA. CDR3 coding DNA: TGTGCCAGCAGCCCCGACAGGGGCTACTACGAGCAGTACGTC. It encodes CASSPDRGYYEQYV.

The chain combines TRBV12-3 or TRBV12-4 with TRBJ1-1; 10 positions agree with TRBD1. V was pared by 6 bases and J by 5 bases, with 3 bases of the junction left unmatched. The CDR3 length is 13 residues. As DNA, the CDR3 is TGTGCCAGCAGGGACAGGGGGGAGACTGAAGCTTTCTTT. Amino acids: CASRDRGETEAFF.

V usage is TRBV5-1 and J usage is TRBJ1-6, with D unclear. Germline lookup yields CDR1 SGHRS and CDR2 YFSETQ. The germline V and J ends were trimmed by 0 bases and 0 bases, with 13 bases remaining between them. The CDR3 is 18 residues long. The CDR3 loop reads CASSLGLAEISYNSPLHF. The CDR3 DNA follows: TGCGCCAGCAGCTTGGGGTTGGCGGAGATCTCCTATAATTCACCCCTCCACTTT.

The chain uses TRBV20-1 and TRBJ1-2; 7 bases line up with TRBD1. The junction had 5 bases not matched to a gene; V was cut back by 4 bases and J by 3 bases. This CDR3 has 13 amino acids. Looked up from germline, CDR1 is DFQATT and CDR2 is SNEGSKA (reference sequence). The CDR3 loop reads CSATRQGDYGYTF. The CDR3 region has the DNA TGCAGTGCTACCCGACAGGGTGACTATGGCTACACCTTC.

This clonotype was found a few times. J is TRBJ2-5 and V is TRBV7-2, with TRBD2 matching 11 bases. The CDR3 totals 14 residues. V was pared by 6 bases and J by 6 bases, with 6 bases of the junction left unmatched. The V gene's germline CDR1 is SGHTA and CDR2 FQGNSA. In DNA, the CDR3 is TGTGCCAGCAGATCTAGCGGGGGGAGTAAGACCCAGTACTTC. As protein: CASRSSGGSKTQYF.

The V call is TRBV19, the J call TRBJ2-7, with TRBD2 as a possible D gene (6 bases). V was shortened by 3 bases and J by 6 bases, with 12 bases between the two germline ends. The CDR3 is 13 amino acids. CDR1 is LNHDA and CDR2 is SQIVND in the germline V gene (reference sequence). The chain's CDR3 is CASSMVGGGEQYF. CDR3 DNA: TGTGCCAGTAGTATGGTCGGGGGAGGCGAGCAGTACTTC.

The chain employs TRBV18 and TRBJ1-1, with D perhaps TRBD1 (5 bases). This CDR3 has 14 amino acids. CDR1 and CDR2 (germline): KGHSH, LQKENI. Between the trimmed V and J ends, which lost 1 base and 3 bases, there was a span of 9 bases. DNA of the CDR3: TGTGCCAGCTCACCACTCGGGGACTACACTGAAGCTTTCTTT. This sequence encodes CASSPLGDYTEAFF.

This clonotype has more than one count but fewer than ten. J is TRBJ1-2 and V is TRBV7-9; TRBD1 aligns across 10 bases. CDR1 is SEHNR, CDR2 FQNEAQ, per germline (reference sequence). CDR3 length: 14 residues. V lost 5 bases to trimming and J lost 7 bases; unmatched junction nucleotides: 7. CDR3: CASSKDRGNSGYTF. The CDR3 nucleotides are TGTGCCAGCAGCAAGGACAGGGGGAATAGTGGCTACACCTTC.

V usage is TRBV7-9 and J usage is TRBJ1-1, with 7 bases aligning to TRBD1. The CDR3 extends over 16 amino acids. Germline V CDR1 and CDR2: SEHNR, FQNEAQ (reference sequence). After removal of 5 bases from V and 0 bases from J, the junction contained 9 bases not matched to a gene. The CDR3 region has the DNA TGTGCCAGCAGCGCCACGACAGGGCGAATGAACACTGAAGCTTTCTTT. Amino acid sequence: CASSATTGRMNTEAFF.

V and J are TRBV7-2 and TRBJ2-3; TRBD2 aligns across 11 bases. CDR1 and CDR2 from the germline V gene are SGHTA and FQGNSA. With V trimmed by 5 bases and J by 4 bases, 8 bases remained unmatched. The CDR3 contains 16 residues. CDR3: CASSPTSGGSPDTQYF. In nucleotides, the CDR3 is TGTGCCAGCAGCCCCACTAGCGGGGGATCCCCAGATACGCAGTATTTT.

This clonotype was seen only a few times. The chain combines TRBV28 with TRBJ2-5; the D gene could be TRBD1 or TRBD2 (6 bases each). The germline V gene has CDR1 MDHEN and CDR2 SYDVKM. V dropped 5 bases and J dropped 1 base, with 8 bases sitting between them. This CDR3 has 13 amino acids. The DNA for the CDR3 is TGTGCCAGCAGTACGGGGGCCCAAGAGACCCAGTACTTC. Translation gives CASSTGAQETQYF. Variable domain in full (rest from reference TRBV28 and TRBJ2-5): DVKVTQSSRYLVKRTGEKVFLECVQDMDHENMFWYRQDPGLGLRLIYFSYDVKMKEKGDIPEGYSVSREKKERFSLILESASTNQTSMYLCASSTGAQETQYFGPGTRLLVL.

The V call is TRBV5-6, the J call TRBJ1-1; no firm D call. CDR3 length: 14 residues. Germline V lookup: CDR1 SGHDT, CDR2 YYEEEE. V was trimmed by 4 bases and J by 5 bases, leaving 15 bases between them. In nucleotides, the CDR3 is TGTGCCAGCAGCGGGTTCGGAGCAAGGACTGAAGCTTTCTTT. Protein product: CASSGFGARTEAFF.

This clonotype has ten or more counts. This chain links TRBV20-1 with TRBJ1-1, with D possibly matching TRBD1 (6 bases). Trimming removed 5 bases from V and 3 bases from J, with 16 bases in between. From germline, CDR1 is DFQATT and CDR2 SNEGSKA (reference sequence). The CDR3 covers 14 residues. The CDR3 nucleotides are TGCAGTGCTGGGGGCGGGTCCTCCGACACTGAAGCTTTCTTT. It codes for CSAGGGSSDTEAFF.

The rearrangement joins TRBV7-2 to TRBJ2-5; D is tentatively TRBD1 or TRBD2 (6 bases each). The CDR3 length is 14 residues. Between the trimmed V and J ends, which lost 1 base and 5 bases, there was a span of 11 bases. CDR1 and CDR2 (germline): SGHTA, FQGNSA. CDR3 residues: CASSLGGAYETQYF. CDR3 nucleotides: TGTGCCAGCAGCTTAGGGGGGGCCTATGAGACCCAGTACTTC. Looking up the rest from reference TRBV7-2 and TRBJ2-5 gives the full variable domain: GAGVSQSPSNKVTEKGKDVELRCDPISGHTALYWYRQSLGQGLEFLIYFQGNSAPDKSGLPSDRFSAERTGGSVSTLTIQRTQQEDSAVYLCASSLGGAYETQYFGPGTRLLVL.

V is TRBV29-1 and J is TRBJ2-3, with D possibly matching TRBD1 (6 bases). The CDR3 is made up of 11 amino acids. In germline, CDR1 is SQVTM, CDR2 ANQGSEA. V shed 6 bases and J shed 8 bases, with 12 bases lying between them. This CDR3 is CSVARGGTQYF. The CDR3 coding sequence is TGCAGCGTCGCCAGGGGCGGTACGCAGTATTTT.

This chain joins TRBV5-1 and TRBJ2-5; no firm D call. Germline V lookup: CDR1 SGHRS, CDR2 YFSETQ. V was pared by 0 bases and J by 3 bases, with 6 bases between. The CDR3 covers 13 residues. CDR3 protein: CASSLDGKETQYF. The CDR3 nucleotides are TGCGCCAGCAGCTTGGATGGGAAAGAGACCCAGTACTTC.

This clonotype was recorded a few times. The chain is built from TRBV12-3 or TRBV12-4 and TRBJ2-5, with a tentative D call TRBD1 (6 bases). Trimming left V 6 bases short and J 4 bases short, with 15 bases between. The CDR3 is made up of 14 amino acids. CDR3 nucleotide sequence: TGTGCCAGCAGCACCCCTGGACAGCTAGAGACCCAGTACTTC. Its protein is CASSTPGQLETQYF.

CDR3 DNA: TGTGCCAGCAGCGAACAGGGTAGTGGTCAGCCCCAGCATTTT. As protein: CASSEQGSGQPQHF. The V and J genes are TRBV7-2 and TRBJ1-5; a weak D match, TRBD1 (6 bases). The ends were cut back, 5 bases at V and 6 bases at J, with 14 bases in the middle. Per germline, CDR1 SGHTA and CDR2 FQGNSA. The length of the CDR3 is 14 residues.

This clonotype has just one count. This sequence joins TRBV7-8 and TRBJ2-7; the D gene is possibly TRBD1 (5 bases). Trimming took 0 bases from V and 4 from J, leaving 13 bases between them. CDR1 is SGHVS and CDR2 is FQNEAQ in the germline V gene. The CDR3 has 15 amino acids. DNA for the CDR3: TGTGCCAGCAGCTTAGCCCTCCTGGACATTTACGAGCAGTACTTC. It is translated as CASSLALLDIYEQYF. The full variable domain, rest sourced from reference TRBV7-8 and TRBJ2-7, is GAGVSQSPRYKVAKRGQDVALRCDPISGHVSLFWYQQALGQGPEFLTYFQNEAQLDKSGLPSDRFFAERPEGSVSTLKIQRTQQEDSAVYLCASSLALLDIYEQYFGPGTRLTVT.

This clonotype showed up just a few times. This sequence joins TRBV20-1 and TRBJ1-6, with D uncertain. Germline V CDR1 and CDR2: DFQATT, SNEGSKA (reference sequence). V was pared by 6 bases and J by 8 bases, with 14 bases between. The CDR3 extends over 13 amino acids. CDR3 sequence reads: CSAARTLDSPLHF. DNA of the CDR3: TGCAGTGCCGCCAGAACGTTGGATTCACCCCTCCACTTT.

This chain joins TRBV19 and TRBJ1-5; D unclear. CDR1 is LNHDA and CDR2 is SQIVND in the germline V gene (reference sequence). Between the trimmed V and J ends, which lost 4 bases and 9 bases, there was a span of 7 bases. The CDR3 sequence is 11 residues long. This chain's CDR3 is CASSTPGPQHF. CDR3 DNA sequence: TGTGCCAGTAGTACCCCGGGGCCCCAGCATTTT.

The chain couples TRBV7-9 to TRBJ2-7; TRBD2 matches 10 bases. Germline V gene sequence: CDR1 SEHNR, CDR2 FQNEAQ (reference sequence). Trimming at V came to 1 base and at J to 0 bases, leaving 3 bases not matched to a gene. This CDR3 has 16 amino acids. This chain's CDR3 is CASSLESGRASYEQYF. DNA of the CDR3: TGTGCCAGCAGCTTAGAAAGCGGGAGGGCCTCCTACGAGCAGTACTTC.

The chain carries TRBV18 and TRBJ1-1; D perhaps matches TRBD1 (5 bases). CDR3 size: 16 residues. Germline lookup yields CDR1 KGHSH and CDR2 LQKENI. The V and J ends lost 2 bases and 4 bases respectively, with 17 bases between them. The CDR3 DNA sequence: TGTGCCAGCTCACCAGTCGCGGCGGAGGGGAGCACTGAAGCTTTCTTT. Translation gives CASSPVAAEGSTEAFF.

V usage is TRBV27 and J usage is TRBJ2-1; tentative D call: TRBD1 (5 bases). Germline lookup yields CDR1 MNHEY and CDR2 SMNVEV (reference sequence). This CDR3 is 16 amino acids long. V was cut by 8 bases and J by 0 bases, with 17 bases left in between. The CDR3 coding sequence is TGTGCCAGCCGTGCCGTAGGACACAGCTCCTACAATGAGCAGTTCTTC. It encodes CASRAVGHSSYNEQFF.

This clonotype was seen a few times. CDR3 sequence: CASSYNSNQPQHF. CDR3 coding DNA: TGTGCCAGCAGCTACAATAGCAATCAGCCCCAGCATTTT. The J gene is TRBJ1-5, the V gene TRBV7-6; the D is unclear. Between the trimmed V and J ends, which lost 4 bases and 0 bases, there was a span of 4 bases. The CDR3 extends over 13 amino acids. Germline CDR1 reads SGHVS; CDR2 reads FNYEAQ. The whole variable domain, remainder taken from reference TRBV7-6 and TRBJ1-5, is GAGVSQSPRYKVTKRGQDVALRCDPISGHVSLYWYRQALGQGPEFLTYFNYEAQQDKSGLPNDRFSAERPEGSISTLTIQRTEQRDSAMYRCASSYNSNQPQHFGDGTRLSIL.